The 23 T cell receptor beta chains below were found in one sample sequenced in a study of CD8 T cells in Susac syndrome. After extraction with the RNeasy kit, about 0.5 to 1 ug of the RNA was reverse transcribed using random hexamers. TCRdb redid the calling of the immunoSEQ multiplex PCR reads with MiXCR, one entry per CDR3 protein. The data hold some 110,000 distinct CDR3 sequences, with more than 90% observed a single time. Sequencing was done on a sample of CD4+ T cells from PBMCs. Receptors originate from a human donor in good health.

Written as DNA, the CDR3 is TGTGCCAGCAGCTTAGTTCGCGGCGAGCAGTTCTTC. Amino acids: CASSLVRGEQFF. The J gene is TRBJ2-1, the V gene TRBV7-2, with D unclear. V gave up 1 base and J gave up 10 bases, with 8 bases separating them. The length of the CDR3 is 12 residues. CDR1 SGHTA and CDR2 FQGNSA come from the germline V gene.

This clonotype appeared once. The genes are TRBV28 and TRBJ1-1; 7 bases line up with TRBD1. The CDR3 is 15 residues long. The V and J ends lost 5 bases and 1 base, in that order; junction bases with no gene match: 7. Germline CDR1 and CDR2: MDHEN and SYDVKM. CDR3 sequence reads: CASSVTGTANTEAFF. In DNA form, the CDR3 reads TGTGCCAGCAGTGTCACCGGGACAGCGAACACTGAAGCTTTCTTT. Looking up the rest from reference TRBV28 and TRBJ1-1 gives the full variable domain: DVKVTQSSRYLVKRTGEKVFLECVQDMDHENMFWYRQDPGLGLRLIYFSYDVKMKEKGDIPEGYSVSREKKERFSLILESASTNQTSMYLCASSVTGTANTEAFFGQGTRLTVV.

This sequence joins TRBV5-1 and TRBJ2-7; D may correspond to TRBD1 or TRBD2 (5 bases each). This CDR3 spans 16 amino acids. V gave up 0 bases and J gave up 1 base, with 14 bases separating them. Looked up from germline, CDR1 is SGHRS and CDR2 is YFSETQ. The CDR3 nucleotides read TGCGCCAGCAGCTTGGTTGGGACCAGCAGTTCCTACGAGCAGTACTTC. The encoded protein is CASSLVGTSSSYEQYF. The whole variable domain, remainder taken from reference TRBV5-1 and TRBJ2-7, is KAGVTQTPRYLIKTRGQQVTLSCSPISGHRSVSWYQQTPGQGLQFLFEYFSETQRNKGNFPGRFSGRQFSNSRSEMNVSTLELGDSALYLCASSLVGTSSSYEQYFGPGTRLTVT.

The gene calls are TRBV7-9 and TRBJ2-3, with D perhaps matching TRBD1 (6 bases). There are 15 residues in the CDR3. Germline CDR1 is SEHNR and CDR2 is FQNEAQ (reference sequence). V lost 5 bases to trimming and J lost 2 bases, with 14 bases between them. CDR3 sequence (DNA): TGTGCCAGCAGCGGAAGACAGGAGCTCACAGATACGCAGTATTTT. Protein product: CASSGRQELTDTQYF.

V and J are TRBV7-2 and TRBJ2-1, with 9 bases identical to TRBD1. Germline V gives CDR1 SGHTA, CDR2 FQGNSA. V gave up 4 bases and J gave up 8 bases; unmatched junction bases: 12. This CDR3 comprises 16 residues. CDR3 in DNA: TGTGCCAGCAGCTCACAGGGGGCAGGTGCTGGGGATGAGCAGTTCTTC. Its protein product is CASSSQGAGAGDEQFF.

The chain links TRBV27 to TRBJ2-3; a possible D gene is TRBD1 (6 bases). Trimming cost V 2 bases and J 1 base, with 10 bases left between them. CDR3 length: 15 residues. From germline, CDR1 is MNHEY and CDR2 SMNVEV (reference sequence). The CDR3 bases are TGTGCCAGCAGTTTAACGACAGGTCGCACAGATACGCAGTATTTT. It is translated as CASSLTTGRTDTQYF.

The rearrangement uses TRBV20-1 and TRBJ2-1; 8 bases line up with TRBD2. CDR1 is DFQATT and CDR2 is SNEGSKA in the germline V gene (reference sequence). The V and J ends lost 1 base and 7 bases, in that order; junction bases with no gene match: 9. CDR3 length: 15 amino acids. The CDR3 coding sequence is TGCAGTGCTAGAGTTCCGGGACTAGTATCTAATGAGCAGTTCTTC. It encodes CSARVPGLVSNEQFF.

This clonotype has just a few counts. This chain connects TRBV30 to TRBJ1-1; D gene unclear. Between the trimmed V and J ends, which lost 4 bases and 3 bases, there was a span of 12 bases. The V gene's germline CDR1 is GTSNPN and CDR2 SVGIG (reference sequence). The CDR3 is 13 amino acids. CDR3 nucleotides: TGTGCCTGGACTCCCGACACCTACACTGAAGCTTTCTTT. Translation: CAWTPDTYTEAFF. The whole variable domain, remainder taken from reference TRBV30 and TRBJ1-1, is SQTIHQWPATLVQPVGSPLSLECTVEGTSNPNLYWYRQAAGRGLQLLFYSVGIGQISSEVPQNLSASRPQDRQFILSSKKLLLSDSGFYLCAWTPDTYTEAFFGQGTRLTVV.

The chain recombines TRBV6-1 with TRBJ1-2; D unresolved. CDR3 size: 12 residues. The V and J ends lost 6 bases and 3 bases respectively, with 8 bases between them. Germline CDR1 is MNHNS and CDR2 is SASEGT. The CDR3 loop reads CASRIRDYGYTF. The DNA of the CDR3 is TGTGCCAGCAGAATCCGTGACTATGGCTACACCTTC.

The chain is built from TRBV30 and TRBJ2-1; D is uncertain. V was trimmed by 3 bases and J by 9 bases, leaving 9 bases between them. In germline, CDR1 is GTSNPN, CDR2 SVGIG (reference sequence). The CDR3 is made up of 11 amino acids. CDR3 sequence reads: CAWSLDPEQFF. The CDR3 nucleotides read TGTGCCTGGAGCCTGGATCCTGAGCAGTTCTTC.

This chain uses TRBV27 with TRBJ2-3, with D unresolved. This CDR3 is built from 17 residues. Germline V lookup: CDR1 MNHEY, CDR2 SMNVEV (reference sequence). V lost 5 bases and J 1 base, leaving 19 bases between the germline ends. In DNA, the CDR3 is TGTGCCAGCAGTCCCCAATCAGTGGTTGGGGGCACAGATACGCAGTATTTT. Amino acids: CASSPQSVVGGTDTQYF.

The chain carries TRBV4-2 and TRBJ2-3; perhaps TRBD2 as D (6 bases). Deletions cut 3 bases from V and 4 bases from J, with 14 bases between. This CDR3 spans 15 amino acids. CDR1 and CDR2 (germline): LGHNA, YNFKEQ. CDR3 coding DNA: TGTGCCAGCAGCCACCCAGTCGGGACTTCAGATACGCAGTATTTT. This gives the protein CASSHPVGTSDTQYF.

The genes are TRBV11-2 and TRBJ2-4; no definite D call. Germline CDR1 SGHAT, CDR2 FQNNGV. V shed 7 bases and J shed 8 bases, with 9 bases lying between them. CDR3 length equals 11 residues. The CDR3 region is CASTLNDIQYF. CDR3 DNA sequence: TGTGCCAGCACCCTGAACGACATTCAGTACTTC.

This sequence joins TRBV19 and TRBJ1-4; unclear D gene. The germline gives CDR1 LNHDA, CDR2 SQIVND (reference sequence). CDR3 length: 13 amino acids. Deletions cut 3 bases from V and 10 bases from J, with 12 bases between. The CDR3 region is CASSITGTRKLFF. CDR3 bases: TGTGCCAGTAGTATCACGGGTACGAGAAAACTGTTTTTT. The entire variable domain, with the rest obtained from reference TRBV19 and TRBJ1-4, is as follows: DGGITQSPKYLFRKEGQNVTLSCEQNLNHDAMYWYRQDPGQGLRLIYYSQIVNDFQKGDIAEGYSVSREKKESFPLTVTSAQKNPTAFYLCASSITGTRKLFFGSGTQLSVL.

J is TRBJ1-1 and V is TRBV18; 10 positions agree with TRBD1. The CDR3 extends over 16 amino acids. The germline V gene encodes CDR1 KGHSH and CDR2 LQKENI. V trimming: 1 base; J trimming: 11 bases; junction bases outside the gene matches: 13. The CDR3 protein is CASSPLTGTGVQRAFF. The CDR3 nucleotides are TGTGCCAGCTCACCACTGACTGGGACAGGGGTACAGCGGGCTTTCTTT.

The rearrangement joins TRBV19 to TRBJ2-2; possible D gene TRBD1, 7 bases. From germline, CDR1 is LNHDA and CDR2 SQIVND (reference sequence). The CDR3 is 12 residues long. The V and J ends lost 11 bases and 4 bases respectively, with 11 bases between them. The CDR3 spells CAAGGFTGELFF. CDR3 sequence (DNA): TGTGCCGCAGGGGGGTTCACCGGGGAGCTGTTTTTT.

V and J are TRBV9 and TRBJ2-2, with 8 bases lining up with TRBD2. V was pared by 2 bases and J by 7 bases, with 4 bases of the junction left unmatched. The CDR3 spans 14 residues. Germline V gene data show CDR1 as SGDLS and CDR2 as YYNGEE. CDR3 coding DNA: TGTGCCAGCAGCGTCGGACTAGCCGGCGGGGAGCTGTTTTTT. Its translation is CASSVGLAGGELFF.

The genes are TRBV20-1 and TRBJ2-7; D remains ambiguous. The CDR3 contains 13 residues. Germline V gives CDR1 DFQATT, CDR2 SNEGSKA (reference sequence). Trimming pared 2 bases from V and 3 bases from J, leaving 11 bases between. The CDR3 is CSARSATIYEQYF. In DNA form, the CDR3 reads TGCAGTGCTAGATCGGCAACTATCTACGAGCAGTACTTC.

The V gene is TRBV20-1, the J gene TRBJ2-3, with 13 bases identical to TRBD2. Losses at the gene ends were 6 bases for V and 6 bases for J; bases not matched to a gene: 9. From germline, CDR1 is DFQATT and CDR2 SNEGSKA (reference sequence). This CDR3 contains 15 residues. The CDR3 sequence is CSALGLAGEGDTQYF. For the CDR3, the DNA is TGCAGTGCCCTTGGACTAGCGGGAGAGGGGGATACGCAGTATTTT.

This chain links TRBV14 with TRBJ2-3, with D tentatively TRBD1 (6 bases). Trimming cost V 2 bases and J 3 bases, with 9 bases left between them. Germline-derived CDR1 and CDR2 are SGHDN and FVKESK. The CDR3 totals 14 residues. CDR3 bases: TGTGCCAGCAGCCAACGTCAGGGGACAGATACGCAGTATTTT. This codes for CASSQRQGTDTQYF.

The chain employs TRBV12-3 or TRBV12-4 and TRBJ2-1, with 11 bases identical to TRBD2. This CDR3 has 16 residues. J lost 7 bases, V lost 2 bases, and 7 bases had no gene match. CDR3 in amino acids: CASSLNQLAGVNEQFF. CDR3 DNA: TGTGCCAGCAGTTTAAATCAACTAGCGGGAGTTAATGAGCAGTTCTTC.

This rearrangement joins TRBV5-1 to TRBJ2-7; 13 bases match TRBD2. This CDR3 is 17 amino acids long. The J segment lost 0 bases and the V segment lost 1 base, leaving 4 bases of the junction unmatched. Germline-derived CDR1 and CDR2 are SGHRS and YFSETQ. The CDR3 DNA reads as TGCGCCAGCAGCTTGTGGACTAGCGGGAGCGACTCCTACGAGCAGTACTTC. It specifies CASSLWTSGSDSYEQYF.

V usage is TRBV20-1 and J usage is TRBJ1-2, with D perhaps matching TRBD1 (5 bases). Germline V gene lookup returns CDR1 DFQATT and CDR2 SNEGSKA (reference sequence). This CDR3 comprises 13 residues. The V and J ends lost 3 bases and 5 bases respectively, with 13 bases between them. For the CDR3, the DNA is TGCAGTGCTAGTCAGCGGGGGGGGTATGGCTACACCTTC. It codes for CSASQRGGYGYTF.